The rows below give T cell receptor beta chains drawn from one sample of a study of OX40 agonist ivuxolimab in advanced cancers. The method was immunoSEQ multiplex PCR; TCRdb's version includes in-frame clones alone and lacks a portion of them. The sample lists some 86,000 clones; approximately 94% were seen once. The sequencing here drew on CD4+ or CD8+ T cells sorted from blood, taken in a trial of the OX40 agonist ivuxolimab. The source of these receptors is an adult with an advanced solid tumor such as melanoma, head and neck, liver or kidney cancer. CDR3s include the opening cysteine and the closing phenylalanine or tryptophan. Fields, in order: V gene, J gene, D gene, CDR3 protein, CDR3 DNA. D genes are given only for firm matches.

TRBV27	TRBJ1-2	-	CASSLSPGNYGYTF	TGTGCCAGCAGTTTATCGCCGGGAAACTATGGCTACACCTTC
TRBV28	TRBJ1-2	TRBD1	CASSPGDSGGYTF	TGTGCCAGCAGCCCCGGGGACAGCGGAGGCTACACCTTC
TRBV5-6	TRBJ1-1	-	CASQQAWNTEAFF	TGTGCCAGCCAACAGGCCTGGAACACTGAAGCTTTCTTT
TRBV6-5	TRBJ1-5	TRBD1	CASSMTGGQPQHF	TGTGCCAGCAGTATGACAGGGGGTCAGCCCCAGCATTTT
TRBV19	TRBJ2-7	-	CASSIGSPPGEQYF	TGTGCCAGTAGTATAGGGTCCCCGCCAGGCGAGCAGTACTTC
TRBV7-6	TRBJ2-7	TRBD2	CASSTGTSGYYEQYF	TGTGCCAGCAGCACCGGGACTAGCGGTTACTACGAGCAGTACTTC
TRBV6-5	TRBJ1-6	-	CASTGARRSPLHF	TGTGCCAGCACAGGGGCCCGACGCTCACCCCTCCACTTT
TRBV5-1	TRBJ2-5	-	CASSFQETQYF	TGCGCCAGCAGCTTTCAAGAGACCCAGTACTTC
TRBV27	TRBJ1-2	-	CASSWSRNNYGYTF	TGTGCCAGCAGTTGGAGCAGAAATAACTATGGCTACACCTTC
TRBV27	TRBJ1-3	TRBD1	CASSFSGQGNTIYF	TGTGCCAGCAGTTTCTCGGGACAGGGAAACACCATATATTTT